This T cell receptor (beta chain) was obtained from a study of tumor and adjacent non-tumor tissue in lung cancer. TCRbeta libraries were built with three rounds of nested PCR, modified from ARM-PCR. TCRdb processed the multiplex PCR reads anew with MiXCR; each CDR3 protein has one entry. This sample carries about 70,000 distinct CDR3 sequences, less than 80% of them seen once, and the ten largest clones take roughly 27%. This sample's RNA came from whole unsorted tissue. Germline assignment: CDR1 DFQATT and CDR2 SNEGSKA (reference sequence). The CDR3 consists of 12 residues. With regard to this clonotype: The junction shows a germline mismatch at one end, possibly a read error.

Sequencing used lung tumor tissue. This chain uses TRBV20-1 with TRBJ1-5; D is undetermined. The source of this sequence is a man aged 55 to 70 with non-small cell lung cancer. The CDR3 DNA reads TGCAGTGCTAGAGCAGGCGATCCGCCCCAACATTTT. Translation gives CSARAGDPPQHF.